This paragraph reports one TCR beta chain. The age range of participants was about 18 to 89 years, with residence in about two dozen US areas. Participants reported their clinical history, and cohort assignment relied on those reports. Each recovered donor of Cohort 3 presented with two negative PCRs, clearance, or symptom resolution. This sample was taken from a study of blood T cell repertoires in COVID-19. Methods used by the authors: By means of reference gene primer amplification, nucleated cell counts were estimated. Profiled with immunoSEQ multiplex PCR; TCRdb holds only in-frame clones, not every one. The V and J calls and clone size are taken from that table; D and trimming were inferred from the DNA. The profile covers some 330,000 clones, with about 92% appearing a single time and approximately 17% taken by the ten largest. Trimming took off 0 bases at V and 9 bases at J, with 9 bases between the two ends. The CDR3 loop spans 12 amino acids.

The V and J genes are TRBV6-7 and TRBJ2-7; D is ambiguous. TRBV6-7 is recorded as an ORF, its role being uncertain. This receptor was obtained from a woman aged 30 to 39 who had recovered from COVID-19. The specimen was PBMCs or T cells enriched from blood (not recorded which). The CDR3 protein is CASSYSGSWQYF. CDR3 coding DNA: TGTGCCAGCAGTTACTCGGGCTCCTGGCAGTACTTC.